This T cell receptor (beta chain) was captured in a study of cytomegalovirus exposure and HLA in healthy donors. Findings and caveats of the study: The HLA-A and HLA-B alleles of most subjects were reportedly predicted accurately from TCR beta sequences.

The PCR employed 60 Vbeta primers together with 13 Jbeta primers. Produced via immunoSEQ multiplex PCR; TCRdb's table is partial and in-frame only. The sample consists of under 250,000 clones, approximately 80% of them appearing once. Germline V gives CDR1 MNHEY, CDR2 SMNVEV (reference sequence). Trimming took 1 base from V and 0 from J, leaving 9 bases between them. The CDR3 is 15 amino acids. This clone showed up just a few times. Its antigen is unknown. The sequence was collected from a male donor in good health and CMV-seronegative. Material for sequencing was PBMCs. This sequence joins TRBV27 and TRBJ1-1; no clear D. The CDR3 coding sequence is TGTGCCAGCAGTTTATTCAACACCCTGAACACTGAAGCTTTCTTT. Protein: CASSLFNTLNTEAFF.